Listed here is a single T cell receptor beta chain. The antigen is unknown. This entry is derived from a study of glioma-infiltrating T cells. On the study more broadly: Dexamethasone exposure before glioma surgery was limited to six or fewer days.

Study results and caveats: Signature shared blood CDR3 motifs were enriched in low-divergence and depleted in high-divergence patients.

Amplification of TCR alpha and beta CDR3 regions from RNA used iRepertoire nested multiplex PCR. MiXCR, applied by TCRdb to the multiplex PCR reads, yields one record per CDR3 protein. The sample records about 410,000 distinct CDR3 sequences, 41% being singletons. With 3 bases removed from V and 0 bases from J, the gap between germline ends came to 15 bases. The germline V gene encodes CDR1 KGHSH and CDR2 LQKENI. This CDR3 spans 16 amino acids. The rearrangement uses TRBV18 and TRBJ2-7; D unresolved. The sequence was obtained from a human donor with low-grade glioma or glioblastoma, undergoing nonglioma brain surgery, or in good health (not recorded which). Input material: glioma tissue, nonneoplastic brain tissue, or PBMCs (not recorded which). The CDR3, as DNA: TGTGCCAGCTCACCGCTGGAGACACCCCTCTCCTACGAGCAGTACTTC. It codes for CASSPLETPLSYEQYF.